This T cell receptor (beta chain) was retrieved from a study of monozygotic twins with inflammatory bowel disease (dated by TCRdb to between 2017 and 2020). The study in broad terms: The full study comprised 28 monozygotic twin pairs: nine German pairs (four IBD-concordant, five IBD-discordant) and 19 IBD-discordant Danish pairs. The search for disease-associated traits relied mainly on comparing, within discordant pairs, IBD patients with their genetically identical healthy co-twins. Each individual had, on average, about 151 000 unique TCRalpha sequences and 181 000 unique TCRbeta sequences available for analysis.

From each donor, a roughly 2.5 ml peripheral blood sample was collected into PAXgene tubes and stored at -80 degrees C. Without any T cell sorting, total RNA was extracted from whole blood using the PAXgene blood miRNA kit on an automated QIAcube. Deep TCRalpha and TCRbeta repertoire profiling with unique molecular barcoding was performed on peripheral blood of monozygotic twin pairs concordant or discordant for inflammatory bowel disease. Smoking habits were recorded for all twin pairs, with individuals classified as current, former or never smokers. The full study reports these points: Different T cell subtypes could not be distinguished in the analysis. TCRbeta repertoire diversity, by inverse Simpson index, was decreased in IBD patients compared with their healthy co-twins. Differing immunosuppressive treatments among patients may have added background noise and inter-individual variability to the repertoires. IBD patients shared fewer clonotypes with other individuals than healthy twins did, most markedly in patients showing signs of disease activity. The results gave no support for a single strong signal or clonotype linked to IBD. Concordant and discordant twins showed no difference in repertoire similarity, possibly because of limited statistical power.

A remark on this clonotype: Its antigen is still unknown.

Library generation was performed with 5' RACE. For each TCR library, around 3,800 ng of total RNA was used. cDNA was synthesized with SMARTScribe reverse transcriptase in eight separate reactions per sample. Unique molecular identifiers containing a 6-nucleotide sample barcode were introduced through template switching during cDNA synthesis. TCRalpha and TCRbeta cDNA was amplified in two nested PCRs of around 15 and 9 cycles, and bead purification was carried out after each PCR. Before amplification, cDNA was treated with uracil DNA-glycosylase and purified using the QIAquick PCR purification kit. The second PCR added Illumina TruSeq-compatible adapters along with sample-specific barcodes. Library quality and concentration were checked on TapeStation and Qubit, and libraries were pooled at roughly 5 ng each. Pooled libraries were sequenced on an Illumina HiSeq2500 single-index Rapid Run with 2 x 100 bp reads and custom sequencing primers. In the paper's pipeline: PCR and sequencing errors were corrected by UMI-based consensus assembly using MiGEC version 1.2.6. V(D)J alignment, clonotype assembly and CDR3 extraction were performed with MiXCR version 2.1.1. Gene usage, clonotype sharing and MAIT/NKT TCR abundance were normalised by analysing the top 1000, 10 000 and 20 000 clonotypes per sample. Diversity was computed as the inverse Simpson index with the vegan R package after downsampling to 27 000 UMIs. Paired Mann-Whitney U tests on discordant twin pairs were used, with Benjamini-Hochberg multiple-testing correction. Each CDR3 protein sequence appears as one entry after TCRdb reprocessed the reads, and no DNA is included. TCRdb assigned the V and J calls; the authors' analysis was not used. This sample's table carries about 380,000 distinct CDR3 sequences. The top ten clonotypes cover just over 2.5% of the sample.

CDR1 and CDR2 are read off the germline V gene (reference sequence) as MNHEY and SMNVEV. The CDR3 runs 15 residues from the cysteine to the phenylalanine. No DNA is given. The sample comprised blood. This TCR came from a human donor with ulcerative colitis or Crohn's disease, or a healthy co-twin of an affected twin (not recorded which). In this chain, TRBV27 is recombined with TRBJ2-2; TCRdb indicates TRBD2, and absent DNA this call remains unverified. The CDR3 region has the sequence CASTITGGGTGELFF.